Ten or more counts support the clone carrying this T cell receptor (beta chain). Germline V gives CDR1 LGHDT, CDR2 YNNKEL (reference sequence). The CDR3 spans 17 residues. V was clipped by 0 bases and J by 0 bases, with 14 bases between them. TCR beta CDR3 region amplification was performed from RNA transcripts. A set of HTBI primers served as the primers for a first-round RT-PCR of the TCR CDR3. TCRdb re-called the multiplex PCR reads through MiXCR, storing one row per CDR3 protein. Of 200,000 to 250,000 distinct CDR3 sequences in the sample, 17% were seen once. The data derive from a study of T cells in Graves' hyperthyroidism and ophthalmopathy.

The TCR originated in a man in his forties or fifties with Graves' hyperthyroidism. This chain links TRBV3-1 with TRBJ1-1; perhaps TRBD1 as D (6 bases). The sequenced sample was blood. The CDR3 sequence is CASSQERETGLNTEAFF. The CDR3 coding sequence is TGTGCCAGCAGCCAAGAAAGGGAGACAGGCCTGAACACTGAAGCTTTCTTT.